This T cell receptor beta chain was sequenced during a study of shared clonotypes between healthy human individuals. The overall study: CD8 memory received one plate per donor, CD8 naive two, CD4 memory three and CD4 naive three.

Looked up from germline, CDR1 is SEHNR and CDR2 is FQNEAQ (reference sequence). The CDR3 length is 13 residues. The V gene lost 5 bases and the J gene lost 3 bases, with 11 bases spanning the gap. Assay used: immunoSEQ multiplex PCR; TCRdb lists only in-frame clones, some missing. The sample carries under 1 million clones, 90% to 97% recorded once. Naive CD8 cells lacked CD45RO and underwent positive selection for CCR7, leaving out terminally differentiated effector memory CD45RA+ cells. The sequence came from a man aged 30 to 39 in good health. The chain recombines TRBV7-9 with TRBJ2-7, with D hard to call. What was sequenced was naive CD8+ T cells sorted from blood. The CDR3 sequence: CASSKDAYYEQYF. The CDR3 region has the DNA TGTGCCAGCAGCAAGGACGCCTACTACGAGCAGTACTTC. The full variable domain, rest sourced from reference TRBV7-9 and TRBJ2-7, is DTGVSQNPRHKITKRGQNVTFRCDPISEHNRLYWYRQTLGQGPEFLTYFQNEAQLEKSRLLSDRFSAERPKGSFSTLEIQRTEQGDSAMYLCASSKDAYYEQYFGPGTRLTVT.